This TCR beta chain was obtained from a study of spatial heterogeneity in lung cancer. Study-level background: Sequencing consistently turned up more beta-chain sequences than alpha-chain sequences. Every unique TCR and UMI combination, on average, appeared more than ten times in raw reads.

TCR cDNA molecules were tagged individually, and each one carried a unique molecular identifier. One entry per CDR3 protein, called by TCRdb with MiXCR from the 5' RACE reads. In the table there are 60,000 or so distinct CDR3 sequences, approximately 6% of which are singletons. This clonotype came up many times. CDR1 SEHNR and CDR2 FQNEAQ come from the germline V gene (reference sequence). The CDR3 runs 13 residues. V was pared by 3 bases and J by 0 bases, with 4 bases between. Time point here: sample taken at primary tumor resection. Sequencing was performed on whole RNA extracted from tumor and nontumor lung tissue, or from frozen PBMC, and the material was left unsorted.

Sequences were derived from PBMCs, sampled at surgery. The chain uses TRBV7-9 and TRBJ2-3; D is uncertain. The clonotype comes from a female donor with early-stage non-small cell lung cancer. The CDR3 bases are TGTGCCAGCAGCTTCGGCAGCACAGATACGCAGTATTTT. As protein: CASSFGSTDTQYF. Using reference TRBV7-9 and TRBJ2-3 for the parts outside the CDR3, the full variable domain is DTGVSQNPRHKITKRGQNVTFRCDPISEHNRLYWYRQTLGQGPEFLTYFQNEAQLEKSRLLSDRFSAERPKGSFSTLEIQRTEQGDSAMYLCASSFGSTDTQYFGPGTRLTVL.